A single sample gave rise to the 29 T cell receptor beta chains below, sequenced in a study of T cells in tuberculosis. Generated by immunoSEQ multiplex PCR, the TCRdb table keeps only in-frame clones and is missing some. The profile shows 25,000 to 35,000 clones, under 95% of them singletons. Regarding time point: new active TB diagnosis, blood taken before or within 7 days of starting treatment. The input for sequencing was PBMCs, taken at tuberculosis diagnosis. The receptors were gathered from an adult with tuberculosis.

The table lists this clone with a few counts. The CDR3 here is CSARGDGYTF. In DNA, the CDR3 is TGCAGTGCTAGAGGCGATGGCTACACCTTC. The J gene is TRBJ1-2, the V gene TRBV20-1; the D is unclear. Trimming pared 1 base from V and 6 bases from J, leaving 3 bases between. The CDR3 spans 10 residues. Germline CDR1 is DFQATT and CDR2 is SNEGSKA (reference sequence).

The V gene is TRBV19, the J gene TRBJ1-1, with D possibly TRBD1 on 6 matching bases. The CDR3 length is 13 residues. Germline V lookup: CDR1 LNHDA, CDR2 SQIVND (reference sequence). V was cut by 5 bases and J by 4 bases, with 11 bases left in between. This chain's CDR3 is CASSPGHRTEAFF. In nucleotides, the CDR3 is TGTGCCAGTAGTCCGGGACACCGCACTGAAGCTTTCTTT. The entire variable domain, with the rest obtained from reference TRBV19 and TRBJ1-1, is as follows: DGGITQSPKYLFRKEGQNVTLSCEQNLNHDAMYWYRQDPGQGLRLIYYSQIVNDFQKGDIAEGYSVSREKKESFPLTVTSAQKNPTAFYLCASSPGHRTEAFFGQGTRLTVV.

The chain uses TRBV5-1 and TRBJ1-3; D gene ambiguous. The germline gives CDR1 SGHRS, CDR2 YFSETQ. CDR3 length: 15 residues. Trimming removed 0 bases from V and 4 bases from J, with 11 bases in between. CDR3: CASSLAASGGNTIYF. Written as DNA, the CDR3 is TGCGCCAGCAGCTTGGCAGCCTCAGGAGGAAACACCATATATTTT.

The chain links TRBV7-8 to TRBJ2-1, with D tentatively TRBD1 (6 bases). V dropped 5 bases and J dropped 0 bases, with 17 bases sitting between them. CDR3 size: 17 residues. Per the germline V gene, CDR1 is SGHVS and CDR2 is FQNEAQ. CDR3 nucleotide sequence: TGTGCCAGCAGCCCCCGTCGCGTAGGGGGCTCCTACAATGAGCAGTTCTTC. As protein: CASSPRRVGGSYNEQFF. Variable domain in full (rest from reference TRBV7-8 and TRBJ2-1): GAGVSQSPRYKVAKRGQDVALRCDPISGHVSLFWYQQALGQGPEFLTYFQNEAQLDKSGLPSDRFFAERPEGSVSTLKIQRTQQEDSAVYLCASSPRRVGGSYNEQFFGPGTRLTVL.

The chain recombines TRBV5-4 with TRBJ2-1; TRBD2 aligns across 9 bases. Germline V lookup: CDR1 SGHNT, CDR2 YYREEE (reference sequence). The CDR3 covers 19 residues. Germline trimming cut 4 bases from V and 7 bases from J; bases unmatched to any gene: 21. CDR3 sequence: CASSPRGSGSSGLWNEQFF. The CDR3 nucleotides read TGTGCCAGCAGCCCCAGGGGTAGCGGGAGCTCGGGATTATGGAATGAGCAGTTCTTC.

The CDR3: CARSDWGSSGARGYTF. CDR3 nucleotides: TGTGCCAGAAGCGACTGGGGTTCTAGCGGGGCTCGAGGCTACACCTTC. The chain recombines TRBV7-5 with TRBJ1-2. TRBV7-5 is shown as a pseudogene. The CDR3 is 16 amino acids.

The chain carries TRBV11-2 and TRBJ2-5; no clear D gene. Germline CDR1 reads SGHAT; CDR2 reads FQNNGV. This CDR3 contains 15 residues. V was cut by 1 base and J by 1 base, with 10 bases left in between. The chain's CDR3 is CASSLGAEFQETQYF. The CDR3 DNA sequence: TGTGCCAGCAGCTTAGGGGCAGAATTCCAAGAGACCCAGTACTTC.

The count of this clone is one. The CDR3 DNA follows: TGTGCCAGCAGTGATTGGGGGACTCCAAACTATGGCTACACCTTC. Protein product: CASSDWGTPNYGYTF. The gene calls are TRBV2 and TRBJ1-2, with D possibly matching TRBD1 (5 bases). V lost 3 bases, J lost 2 bases, and 13 bases lay in between. The V gene's germline CDR1 is SNHLY and CDR2 FYNNEI. The CDR3 is made up of 15 amino acids.

CDR3 in amino acids: CASTKQGDPSNQPQHF. CDR3 nucleotide sequence: TGTGCCAGCACCAAACAGGGGGATCCAAGTAATCAGCCCCAGCATTTT. The chain joins TRBV5-6 to TRBJ1-5; 8 bases map to TRBD1. The CDR3 is 16 residues long. The V gene's germline CDR1 is SGHDT and CDR2 YYEEEE. The trim removed 6 bases at V and 4 bases at J, leaving 12 bases unmatched.

The chain employs TRBV30 and TRBJ1-5, with 7 nucleotides matching TRBD1. CDR3 length equals 13 residues. Germline CDR1 is GTSNPN and CDR2 is SVGIG (reference sequence). The V gene end was trimmed by 6 bases and the J gene end by 4 bases; junction bases not matched to a gene: 6. As DNA, the CDR3 is TGTGCCTGCTCAGGGGGAGATAATCAGCCCCAGCATTTT. Translation gives CACSGGDNQPQHF.

The genes are TRBV27 and TRBJ2-1; D remains unclear. The germline gives CDR1 MNHEY, CDR2 SMNVEV (reference sequence). The CDR3 contains 17 residues. Trimming stripped 2 bases from V and 0 bases from J, with 14 bases between. CDR3 protein: CASSLRRGRSSYNEQFF. CDR3 nucleotides: TGTGCCAGCAGTTTAAGGAGAGGAAGGAGCTCCTACAATGAGCAGTTCTTC.

This chain links TRBV19 with TRBJ1-1; D gene ambiguous. From germline, CDR1 is LNHDA and CDR2 SQIVND (reference sequence). This CDR3 comprises 13 residues. The V and J ends lost 10 bases and 3 bases respectively, with 15 bases between them. The CDR3 here is CATKTEQYTEAFF. In DNA form, the CDR3 reads TGTGCCACAAAAACAGAACAGTACACTGAAGCTTTCTTT. Filled out from reference TRBV19 and TRBJ1-1, the complete variable domain reads DGGITQSPKYLFRKEGQNVTLSCEQNLNHDAMYWYRQDPGQGLRLIYYSQIVNDFQKGDIAEGYSVSREKKESFPLTVTSAQKNPTAFYLCATKTEQYTEAFFGQGTRLTVV.

CDR3 nucleotide sequence: TGTGCCAGCAGCTTAGCTGATAGCTCCTACAATGAGCAGTTCTTC. Encoded protein: CASSLADSSYNEQFF. The genes are TRBV7-9 and TRBJ2-1; D ambiguous. The V and J ends lost 0 bases and 0 bases respectively, with 6 bases between them. There are 15 residues in the CDR3. CDR1 is SEHNR, CDR2 FQNEAQ, per germline (reference sequence).

The chain employs TRBV19 and TRBJ2-1; D is uncertain. The CDR3 loop spans 16 amino acids. Trimming took off 5 bases at V and 5 bases at J, with 19 bases between the two ends. Germline loops: CDR1 LNHDA, CDR2 SQIVND (reference sequence). This chain's CDR3 is CASSAPVKAADNEQFF. In DNA form, the CDR3 reads TGTGCCAGTAGTGCCCCGGTTAAGGCGGCCGACAATGAGCAGTTCTTC.

Concerning this clone itself: Here the CDR3 omits its conserved ending phenylalanine or tryptophan, so a read error is the likely source. The DNA is left out, because the CDR3 cannot be placed on it with certainty; the CDR3 is given as TCRdb lists it. The chain combines TRBV21-1 with TRBJ1-2; the listed D gene, TRBD1, was not tested against the DNA. TRBV21-1 is listed as a pseudogene. A total of 10 residues make up the CDR3, ends included. CDR3 region: CASSNRRGQS.

This chain uses TRBV25-1 with TRBJ2-1; no reliable D call. The CDR3 loop spans 11 amino acids. Germline V CDR1 and CDR2: MGHDK, SYGVNS. Trimming pared 7 bases from V and 4 bases from J, leaving 5 bases between. The chain's CDR3 is CASILYNEQFF. The CDR3 bases are TGTGCCAGCATCCTTTACAATGAGCAGTTCTTC.

This clone was picked up a small number of times. The chain is built from TRBV19 and TRBJ2-3, with 9 bases that match TRBD2. Trimming at V came to 2 bases and at J to 5 bases, leaving 5 bases not matched to a gene. Germline V lookup: CDR1 LNHDA, CDR2 SQIVND (reference sequence). The CDR3 has 15 amino acids. The CDR3 loop reads CASSILAGAGDTQYF. The CDR3 DNA reads TGTGCCAGTAGTATATTAGCGGGAGCAGGAGATACGCAGTATTTT. Looking up the rest from reference TRBV19 and TRBJ2-3 gives the full variable domain: DGGITQSPKYLFRKEGQNVTLSCEQNLNHDAMYWYRQDPGQGLRLIYYSQIVNDFQKGDIAEGYSVSREKKESFPLTVTSAQKNPTAFYLCASSILAGAGDTQYFGPGTRLTVL.

The V and J genes are TRBV10-3 and TRBJ1-2; unclear D gene. V was pared by 8 bases and J by 4 bases, with 11 bases between. CDR1 is ENHRY, CDR2 SYGVKD, per germline. CDR3 length: 12 amino acids. CDR3 loop: CAIRGSGYGYTF. CDR3 in DNA: TGTGCCATCCGGGGATCGGGCTATGGCTACACCTTC.

In its sample, this clone was seen once. The chain couples TRBV6-1 to TRBJ2-7, with TRBD1 identical over 9 bases. The trim removed 6 bases at V and 3 bases at J, leaving 9 bases unmatched. The CDR3 totals 15 residues. Germline CDR1 reads MNHNS; CDR2 reads SASEGT. The DNA of the CDR3 is TGTGCCAGCAGAGCTACAGGGGGCGCGATCTACGAGCAGTACTTC. Its protein is CASRATGGAIYEQYF.

The J gene is TRBJ1-1, the V gene TRBV9; D unclear. Trimming took 2 bases from V and 8 from J, leaving 7 bases between them. CDR1 and CDR2 (germline): SGDLS, YYNGEE. The CDR3 covers 11 residues. CDR3 sequence reads: CASSVAGEAFF. The CDR3, as DNA: TGTGCCAGCAGCGTTGCGGGCGAAGCTTTCTTT.

This clone is a singleton in its sample. V and J are TRBV2 and TRBJ2-2, with 7 bases lining up with TRBD2. Looked up from germline, CDR1 is SNHLY and CDR2 is FYNNEI. The V gene end was trimmed by 7 bases and the J gene end by 7 bases; junction bases not matched to a gene: 18. The CDR3 has 17 residues. CDR3 sequence reads: CASTNTRLATGSGELFF. CDR3 coding DNA: TGTGCCAGCACAAATACGCGACTAGCTACGGGGAGCGGGGAGCTGTTTTTT.

The V and J genes are TRBV7-3 and TRBJ2-1, with 10 nucleotides matching TRBD2. The ends lost 3 bases at V and 5 bases at J; junction bases unmatched: 4. The CDR3 covers 15 residues. The germline V gene encodes CDR1 SGHTA and CDR2 FQGTGA. CDR3 residues: CASSLSGRGNNEQFF. Written as DNA, the CDR3 is TGTGCCAGCAGCTTGAGCGGGAGGGGAAACAATGAGCAGTTCTTC.

The chain is built from TRBV28 and TRBJ1-6; D not resolved. CDR3 size: 16 residues. V lost 3 bases to trimming and J lost 9 bases, with 18 bases between them. CDR1 is MDHEN and CDR2 is SYDVKM in the germline V gene. As DNA, the CDR3 is TGTGCCAGCAGTTTGGGTCCGGGAGGAACATCTTCACCCCTCCACTTT. Its translation is CASSLGPGGTSSPLHF. The complete variable domain, with remaining parts taken from reference TRBV28 and TRBJ1-6, reads DVKVTQSSRYLVKRTGEKVFLECVQDMDHENMFWYRQDPGLGLRLIYFSYDVKMKEKGDIPEGYSVSREKKERFSLILESASTNQTSMYLCASSLGPGGTSSPLHFGNGTRLTVT.

The chain employs TRBV2 and TRBJ1-1; no clear D. Per the germline V gene, CDR1 is SNHLY and CDR2 is FYNNEI. Trimming cost V 7 bases and J 4 bases, with 7 bases left between them. The CDR3 extends over 11 amino acids. The CDR3 spells CASIRRTEAFF. As DNA, the CDR3 is TGTGCCAGCATCAGGCGCACTGAAGCTTTCTTT.

The V call is TRBV10-2, the J call TRBJ2-2; tentatively, D is TRBD2 (7 bases). CDR1 is WSHSY, CDR2 SAAADI, per germline. The CDR3 runs to 16 residues. With 6 bases removed from V and 4 bases from J, the gap between germline ends came to 18 bases. The CDR3 region has the DNA TGCGCCAGCAGAGGAGTAGGGGGGGCTGGCACCGGGGAGCTGTTTTTT. Its translation: CASRGVGGAGTGELFF.

V gene TRBV9 combines with J gene TRBJ1-2; 8 bases agree with TRBD1. The CDR3 sequence is 15 residues long. V lost 4 bases to trimming and J lost 4 bases; unmatched junction nucleotides: 9. Per germline, CDR1 SGDLS and CDR2 YYNGEE. The CDR3 DNA is TGTGCCAGCAGCAAGACAGGGGACGGAAGCTATGGCTACACCTTC. This gives the protein CASSKTGDGSYGYTF. The variable domain in full, with the rest retrieved from reference TRBV9 and TRBJ1-2, is DSGVTQTPKHLITATGQRVTLRCSPRSGDLSVYWYQQSLDQGLQFLIQYYNGEERAKGNILERFSAQQFPDLHSELNLSSLELGDSALYFCASSKTGDGSYGYTFGSGTRLTVV.

The chain combines TRBV30 with TRBJ1-1; D ambiguous. The CDR3 length is 15 residues. Germline V gives CDR1 GTSNPN, CDR2 SVGIG (reference sequence). V was clipped by 0 bases and J by 1 base, with 12 bases between them. The chain's CDR3 is CAWSVTQRGNTEAFF. The CDR3, as DNA: TGTGCCTGGAGTGTAACCCAACGGGGGAACACTGAAGCTTTCTTT. The full variable domain, completed using reference TRBV30 and TRBJ1-1, is SQTIHQWPATLVQPVGSPLSLECTVEGTSNPNLYWYRQAAGRGLQLLFYSVGIGQISSEVPQNLSASRPQDRQFILSSKKLLLSDSGFYLCAWSVTQRGNTEAFFGQGTRLTVV.

This clone was picked up a small number of times. The chain combines TRBV6-6 with TRBJ2-2; perhaps TRBD2 as D (5 bases). V was pared by 7 bases and J by 4 bases, with 7 bases between. From germline, CDR1 is MNHNY and CDR2 SVGAGI (reference sequence). This CDR3 has 12 amino acids. For the CDR3, the DNA is TGTGCCAGCACCGGACTCACCGGGGAGCTGTTTTTT. Translation: CASTGLTGELFF.

This chain connects TRBV7-3 to TRBJ2-1; 14 bases are a match to TRBD2. V shed 5 bases and J 9 bases; nucleotides not matched to a gene: 9. This CDR3 is built from 16 residues. Per germline, CDR1 SGHTA and CDR2 FQGTGA. CDR3 amino acids: CASSPPTSGGAIEQFF. As DNA, the CDR3 is TGTGCCAGCAGCCCCCCGACTAGCGGGGGGGCCATTGAGCAGTTCTTC.